This TCR beta chain appears in the sequencing data of a study of Ad26.COV2.S vaccination and SARS-CoV-2 variants. Study summary: Donor got 5x10^10 or 1x10^11 viral particles of Ad26.COV2.S.

The protocol was immunoSEQ multiplex PCR, while the TCRdb copy is restricted to in-frame clones and leaves out a portion. The sample lists about 260,000 clones; around 90% were seen once. Regarding treatment: around 19 received Ad26.COV2.S at low or high dose, single or two shots; 5 received placebo; per-sample allocation not given. On day 63 after the first injection, vaccine and placebo recipients gave samples. The CDR3 length is 15 residues. Germline lookup yields CDR1 SNHLY and CDR2 FYNNEI. The V end was cut by 6 bases, the J end by 3 bases, with 17 bases between. The source of this sequence is a person between 18 and 59 years old who received the Ad26.COV2.S COVID-19 vaccine or a placebo. The specimen was peripheral blood, collected in a trial of Ad26.COV2.S vaccine versus placebo. The J gene is TRBJ1-1, the V gene TRBV2, with D hard to call. This CDR3 reads CASRETETVDTEAFF. DNA of the CDR3: TGTGCCAGCAGGGAGACGGAGACTGTTGACACTGAAGCTTTCTTT.